The clone carrying this T cell receptor beta chain was detected only a few times. Its antigen remains unknown. The record originates from a study of beta chain features in type 1 diabetes. Across the whole study: Comparable age, gender and cell yields were observed in patients relative to healthy donors.

Overall study results and limits: The study found moderately but significantly shorter TCRB CDR3s in all four CD4+ subsets of Type 1 diabetes patients. An over-representation of cells with high TCR expression could result from cDNA sequencing.

The CDR3 loop spans 16 amino acids. Germline V gene sequence: CDR1 SGHTA, CDR2 FQGNSA. V trimming: 4 bases; J trimming: 9 bases; junction bases outside the gene matches: 16. Investigators reverse transcribed all isolated RNA, so they sequenced expressed TCRB transcripts. The method was immunoSEQ multiplex PCR; TCRdb's version includes in-frame clones alone and lacks a portion of them. This table holds about 140,000 clones, roughly 9.3% found once. The V and J genes are TRBV7-2 and TRBJ2-3, with TRBD1 matching 7 bases. The source material was central memory CD4+ T cells from blood. This TCR came from a woman in her thirties or forties in good health. In DNA form, the CDR3 reads TGTGCCAGCAGCTCCGATTTAGGTTCGCCGGGACAGACGCAGTATTTT. Its translation is CASSSDLGSPGQTQYF.